This is a list of T cell receptor beta chains from one sample in a study of shared clonotypes between healthy human individuals. Libraries were prepared by immunoSEQ multiplex PCR; TCRdb keeps only in-frame clonotypes and omits some of them. The profile shows around 450,000 clones, around 79% of them singletons. Sequencing was performed on PBMCs. The receptor set was obtained from a woman in her forties in good health. Some clones in this sample may be carry-over from other donors' samples. Both conserved end residues are part of each CDR3. Fields, in order: J gene, V gene, clone size, D gene, CDR3 DNA, CDR3 protein. D genes are given only for firm matches. Rows give clone size only sometimes, using once, few, many, or a class for an expanded clone.

J: TRBJ2-7
V: TRBV7-9
size: .
D: .
DNA: TGTGCCAGCAGCTTAGAAAGGGACTGGGAGCAGTACTTC
CDR3: CASSLERDWEQYF

J: TRBJ2-2
V: TRBV21-1
size: .
D: .
DNA: TGTGCCAGCAGCAAAGGACAGGGGCCGAACACCGGGGAGCTGTTTTTT
CDR3: CASSKGQGPNTGELFF

J: TRBJ2-5
V: TRBV5-8
size: .
D: .
DNA: TGTGCCAGCAGCTCCGGTTACGAGACAGGTGTTCAAGAGACCCAGTACTTC
CDR3: CASSSGYETGVQETQYF

J: TRBJ1-2
V: TRBV18
size: .
D: TRBD1
DNA: TGTGCCAGCTCACCTAGCGGGACAGACTATGGCTACACCTTC
CDR3: CASSPSGTDYGYTF

J: TRBJ2-7
V: TRBV28
size: .
D: .
DNA: TGTGCCAGCAGTTTACAGGGGCAGTTCTCCTACGAGCAGTACTTC
CDR3: CASSLQGQFSYEQYF

J: TRBJ2-7
V: TRBV30
size: .
D: .
DNA: TGTGCCTGGAGTGTGGGGGGACTTCTACACGAGCAGTACTTC
CDR3: CAWSVGGLLHEQYF

J: TRBJ2-1
V: TRBV5-1
size: once
D: TRBD1
DNA: TGCGCCAGCAGCGTACAGGGGGTCAATGAGCAGTTCTTC
CDR3: CASSVQGVNEQFF

J: TRBJ2-3
V: TRBV11-2
size: .
D: .
DNA: TGTGCCAGCAGCACCCAGCGGACTAGCACAGATACGCAGTATTTT
CDR3: CASSTQRTSTDTQYF

J: TRBJ2-7
V: TRBV9
size: few
D: TRBD2
DNA: TGTGCCAGCAGCGCCGGGACTAGCGGCTACGAGCAGTACTTC
CDR3: CASSAGTSGYEQYF

J: TRBJ2-5
V: TRBV15
size: .
D: .
DNA: TGTGCCACCAGCAGAGATCGCGGAAGGGGGGAGACCCAGTACTTC
CDR3: CATSRDRGRGETQYF

J: TRBJ2-2
V: TRBV11-1
size: .
D: .
DNA: TGTGCCAGCAGCTTAAAGAGGGGTGACACCGGGGAGCTGTTTTTT
CDR3: CASSLKRGDTGELFF

J: TRBJ2-5
V: TRBV28
size: .
D: TRBD2
DNA: TGTGCCAGCTCCCCAGGGGCGGGAGGGCCGGGGACCCAGTACTTC
CDR3: CASSPGAGGPGTQYF

J: TRBJ2-3
V: TRBV11-2
size: .
D: .
DNA: TGTGCCAGCAGCTTAGGGGTCCTCGGCACAGATACGCAGTATTTT
CDR3: CASSLGVLGTDTQYF

J: TRBJ2-7
V: TRBV7-3
size: .
D: .
DNA: TGTGCCAGCAGCCTTGGGAGGGGGGCCTACGAGCAGTACTTC
CDR3: CASSLGRGAYEQYF

J: TRBJ2-7
V: TRBV28
size: .
D: .
DNA: TGTGCCAGCAGCATAAACGGCGGGGACTACGAGCAGTACTTC
CDR3: CASSINGGDYEQYF

J: TRBJ2-7
V: TRBV19
size: .
D: TRBD2
DNA: TGTGCCAGTAGTAGCGAAGGCCCCCGACTAGCGGGAGGCTCCGGCGAGCAGTACTTC
CDR3: CASSSEGPRLAGGSGEQYF

J: TRBJ1-5
V: TRBV6-1
size: many
D: .
DNA: TGTGCCAGCAGTACAGAAGAGAGTCAGCCCCAGCATTTT
CDR3: CASSTEESQPQHF

J: TRBJ1-2
V: TRBV5-1
size: .
D: .
DNA: TGCGCCAGCAGCCAAACTGGGACGATTGGCTACACCTTC
CDR3: CASSQTGTIGYTF

J: TRBJ1-4
V: TRBV5-1
size: .
D: .
DNA: TGCGCCAGCAGCTTGGGGGTCAGGGGTGGCGAAAAACTGTTTTTT
CDR3: CASSLGVRGGEKLFF

J: TRBJ2-7
V: TRBV18
size: .
D: TRBD1
DNA: TGTGCCAGCTCACCGACGACTGACAGGGGGCGCGAGCAGTACTTC
CDR3: CASSPTTDRGREQYF

J: TRBJ2-7
V: TRBV5-1
size: .
D: .
DNA: TGCGCCAGCAGCTTGATAGCGGAGTCCTACGAGCAGTACTTC
CDR3: CASSLIAESYEQYF

J: TRBJ2-1
V: TRBV28
size: .
D: TRBD2
DNA: TGTGCCAGCATCCTTAGCGGGAGTGCCTACAATGAGCAGTTCTTC
CDR3: CASILSGSAYNEQFF

J: TRBJ1-2
V: TRBV18
size: .
D: .
DNA: TGTGCCAGCTCACCAGAGGACGGGCCGTACTATGGCTACACCTTC
CDR3: CASSPEDGPYYGYTF

J: TRBJ1-1
V: TRBV28
size: .
D: .
DNA: TGTGCCAGCAGGGGAGGGGGGAACACTGAAGCTTTCTTT
CDR3: CASRGGGNTEAFF